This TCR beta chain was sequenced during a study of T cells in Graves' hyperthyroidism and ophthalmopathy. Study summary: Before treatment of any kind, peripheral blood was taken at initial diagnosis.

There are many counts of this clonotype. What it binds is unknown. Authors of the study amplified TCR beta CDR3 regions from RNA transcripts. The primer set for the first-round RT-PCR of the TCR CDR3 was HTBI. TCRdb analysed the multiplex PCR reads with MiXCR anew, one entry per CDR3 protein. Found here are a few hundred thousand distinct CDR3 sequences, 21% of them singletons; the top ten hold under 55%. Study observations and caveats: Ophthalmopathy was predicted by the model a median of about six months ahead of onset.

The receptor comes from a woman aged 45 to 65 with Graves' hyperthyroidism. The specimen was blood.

The CDR3 DNA sequence: TGCGCCAGCAGCTTGGATCGGGGGGCCACCTACAATGAGCAGTTCTTC. This encodes CASSLDRGATYNEQFF. The chain combines TRBV5-1 with TRBJ2-1, with D possibly TRBD2 on 7 matching bases. CDR1 is SGHRS, CDR2 YFSETQ, per germline. The CDR3 is 16 residues long. V lost 0 bases and J lost 2, with 12 bases in between.